Below are 29 T cell receptor beta chains sequenced from a single sample in a study of shared clonotypes between healthy human individuals. Profiled with immunoSEQ multiplex PCR; TCRdb holds only in-frame clones, not every one. The profile covers about 2 million clones, with roughly 95% appearing a single time and 0.13% taken by the ten largest. Material: naive CD4+ T cells sorted from blood. Regarding subset: CD45RA+ positively selected. The receptors come from a man younger than 35 in good health.

The chain couples TRBV30 to TRBJ2-7; 9 bases map to TRBD1. The V and J ends lost 0 bases and 6 bases, in that order; junction bases with no gene match: 3. Per the germline V gene, CDR1 is GTSNPN and CDR2 is SVGIG (reference sequence). The CDR3 covers 13 residues. As DNA, the CDR3 is TGTGCCTGGAGTGTAAACAGGGGGCGCGAGCAGTACTTC. Amino acid sequence: CAWSVNRGREQYF. The variable domain in full, completed from reference TRBV30 and TRBJ2-7, reads SQTIHQWPATLVQPVGSPLSLECTVEGTSNPNLYWYRQAAGRGLQLLFYSVGIGQISSEVPQNLSASRPQDRQFILSSKKLLLSDSGFYLCAWSVNRGREQYFGPGTRLTVT.

This chain links TRBV10-3 with TRBJ1-6, with D maybe TRBD1 (6 bases). V lost 8 bases, J lost 14 bases, and 19 bases lay in between. Germline V CDR1 and CDR2: ENHRY, SYGVKD. The CDR3 is 13 residues long. This chain's CDR3 is CAIADSAIEALHF. The DNA for the CDR3 is TGTGCCATCGCGGACAGTGCTATTGAGGCCCTCCACTTT.

The rearrangement uses TRBV5-6 and TRBJ2-1, with unresolved D. There are 13 residues in the CDR3. Germline-derived CDR1 and CDR2 are SGHDT and YYEEEE. Trimming removed 3 bases at V and 6 bases at J, with 10 bases between. In DNA form, the CDR3 reads TGTGCCAGCAGCTCGTTATATGCCAATGAGCAGTTCTTC. This sequence encodes CASSSLYANEQFF.

As to this clone: The junction and the germline gene differ at one end; a read error may be behind it. V is TRBV18 and J is TRBJ2-7; 8 bases are shared with TRBD1. CDR3 size: 15 residues. Germline CDR1 KGHSH, CDR2 LQKENI. The CDR3 is CVSSQTGQVLREQYF. The DNA of the CDR3 is TGTGTCAGCTCACAAACGGGACAGGTTCTAAGGGAGCAGTACTTC.

This chain connects TRBV6-1 to TRBJ2-1, with D unresolved. Germline-derived CDR1 and CDR2 are MNHNS and SASEGT. Trimming took off 3 bases at V and 5 bases at J, with 5 bases between the two ends. There are 12 residues in the CDR3. CDR3 DNA: TGTGCCAGCAGTGAGATTGACAATGAGCAGTTCTTC. Its translation: CASSEIDNEQFF.

This CDR3 is CASSLSGGDPYNEQFF. DNA for the CDR3: TGCGCCAGCAGCTTGTCTGGGGGGGACCCCTACAATGAGCAGTTCTTC. The chain employs TRBV5-1 and TRBJ2-1; TRBD2 agrees at 7 bases. This CDR3 has 16 residues. The V and J ends lost 1 base and 2 bases, in that order; junction bases with no gene match: 6. Germline loops: CDR1 SGHRS, CDR2 YFSETQ.

The rearrangement uses TRBV10-3 and TRBJ1-1, with D perhaps TRBD1 (5 bases). Between the trimmed V and J ends, which lost 8 bases and 3 bases, there was a span of 16 bases. The V gene's germline CDR1 is ENHRY and CDR2 SYGVKD. The CDR3 contains 14 residues. This CDR3 is CAILSGSGDTEAFF. The CDR3 DNA reads TGTGCCATCTTGTCAGGGAGTGGGGACACTGAAGCTTTCTTT.

About this clone: The sample contains more than one DNA sequence encoding this CDR3. J is TRBJ1-1 and V is TRBV9; D unclear. The CDR3 sequence is 13 residues long. The germline V gene encodes CDR1 SGDLS and CDR2 YYNGEE. Trimming took 1 base from V and 1 from J, leaving 5 bases between them. The CDR3 spells CASSVKENTEAFF. The CDR3 nucleotides are TGTGCCAGCAGCGTAAAGGAGAACACTGAAGCTTTCTTT.

This chain connects TRBV6-6 to TRBJ2-7; D is perhaps TRBD1 (7 bases). V was trimmed by 4 bases and J by 6 bases, leaving 13 bases between them. The CDR3 is 13 amino acids. Germline V gene lookup returns CDR1 MNHNY and CDR2 SVGAGI (reference sequence). CDR3 residues: CASSSGGSSEQYF. As DNA, the CDR3 is TGTGCCAGCAGTTCAGGGGGGAGTTCCGAGCAGTACTTC.

In regard to this clone: The same CDR3 can be traced to other DNA sequences in this sample. The chain couples TRBV7-2 to TRBJ2-1, with 9 bases identical to TRBD2. The CDR3 spans 15 residues. Germline CDR1 reads SGHTA; CDR2 reads FQGNSA. With V trimmed by 1 base and J by 7 bases, 5 bases remained unmatched. The CDR3 nucleotides read TGTGCCAGCAGCTTAGTAGCGGGAGCGGGGAATGAGCAGTTCTTC. Translating it yields CASSLVAGAGNEQFF.

This clone occurred once. The CDR3 loop reads CASSLGPWRPNEQFF. The CDR3 DNA follows: TGCGCCAGCAGCTTGGGACCTTGGCGGCCCAATGAGCAGTTCTTC. The chain couples TRBV5-1 to TRBJ2-1; D uncertain. CDR3 length: 15 residues. The germline V gene has CDR1 SGHRS and CDR2 YFSETQ. V was cut by 0 bases and J by 6 bases, with 13 bases left in between.

This clone was seen more than once but under ten times. The chain links TRBV27 to TRBJ1-6, with TRBD1 matching over 9 bases. The CDR3 consists of 15 residues. V gave up 5 bases and J gave up 7 bases; unmatched junction bases: 6. The germline gives CDR1 MNHEY, CDR2 SMNVEV (reference sequence). The CDR3 DNA follows: TGTGCCAGCAGTCCCCGACAGGGGGGGAATTCACCCCTCCACTTT. Translation gives CASSPRQGGNSPLHF.

The chain carries TRBV5-4 and TRBJ2-5; 7 bases line up with TRBD2. V lost 0 bases to trimming and J lost 4 bases; unmatched junction nucleotides: 3. This CDR3 is built from 14 residues. Germline values: CDR1 SGHNT, CDR2 YYREEE (reference sequence). CDR3 region: CASSLVTGGETQYF. The CDR3 DNA reads as TGTGCCAGCAGCTTGGTAACGGGGGGAGAGACCCAGTACTTC.

The chain recombines TRBV6-1 with TRBJ1-5; D is perhaps TRBD1 (6 bases). Trimming left V 4 bases short and J 1 base short, with 11 bases between. The CDR3 extends over 15 amino acids. Looked up from germline, CDR1 is MNHNS and CDR2 is SASEGT. CDR3 in amino acids: CASSAGQRSNQPQHF. Written as DNA, the CDR3 is TGTGCCAGCAGTGCCGGACAGCGAAGCAATCAGCCCCAGCATTTT.

This chain uses TRBV11-2 with TRBJ2-5, with 13 nucleotides matching TRBD2. The germline V gene encodes CDR1 SGHAT and CDR2 FQNNGV. With 4 bases clipped from V and 5 bases from J, the junction kept 1 base outside the gene matches. This CDR3 has 14 residues. CDR3 DNA sequence: TGTGCCAGCAGCTCGACTAGCGGGGGGGAGACCCAGTACTTC. It codes for CASSSTSGGETQYF.

About this clone: Within the sample, other DNA sequences also encode this same CDR3. The chain links TRBV7-2 to TRBJ2-5; D is unresolved. Looked up from germline, CDR1 is SGHTA and CDR2 is FQGNSA. Trimming pared 5 bases from V and 4 bases from J, leaving 8 bases between. The CDR3 consists of 12 residues. CDR3 in DNA: TGTGCCAGCAGCCCCGAAAGAGAGACCCAGTACTTC. Translating it yields CASSPERETQYF.

The CDR3 DNA sequence: TGTGCCAGCAGTCTCCAGGGGTGGTCTAATGAAAAACTGTTTTTT. This encodes CASSLQGWSNEKLFF. The rearrangement joins TRBV28 to TRBJ1-4; D is possibly TRBD1 (6 bases). The CDR3 loop spans 15 amino acids. Germline CDR1 is MDHEN and CDR2 is SYDVKM. Trimming shortened V by 5 bases and J by 3 bases, and 13 bases separated the two germline ends.

V gene TRBV28 combines with J gene TRBJ1-1; weak D call: TRBD1 (5 bases). The CDR3 loop spans 11 amino acids. Trimming removed 11 bases from V and 1 base from J, with 8 bases in between. Germline CDR1 is MDHEN and CDR2 is SYDVKM. CDR3 sequence (DNA): TGTGCCGCAGGGCCGAACACTGAAGCTTTCTTT. Protein: CAAGPNTEAFF.

This clone was seen a single time. The chain recombines TRBV28 with TRBJ2-4; D is undetermined. Germline lookup yields CDR1 MDHEN and CDR2 SYDVKM. The V gene lost 4 bases and the J gene lost 8 bases, with 9 bases spanning the gap. The CDR3 has 12 amino acids. CDR3 nucleotide sequence: TGTGCCAGCAGTTCTGGGTTAGACATTCAGTACTTC. It yields the protein CASSSGLDIQYF.

The chain carries TRBV11-2 and TRBJ1-4; a possible D gene is TRBD1 (5 bases). The CDR3 sequence is 17 residues long. Germline-derived CDR1 and CDR2 are SGHAT and FQNNGV. The germline V and J ends were trimmed by 6 bases and 11 bases, with 28 bases remaining between them. CDR3 in DNA: TGTGCCAGCAGGCCCGGGGGACCCAGGGCAGGGTCGCGCAAACTGTTTTTT. Translated: CASRPGGPRAGSRKLFF.

The chain combines TRBV10-1 with TRBJ2-5; D might be TRBD2 (6 bases). V gave up 6 bases and J gave up 2 bases, with 19 bases separating them. Germline values: CDR1 WNHNN, CDR2 SYGVQD (reference sequence). The CDR3 is made up of 16 amino acids. CDR3 protein: CASSPGGGLLQETQYF. CDR3 DNA: TGCGCCAGCAGCCCTGGGGGAGGACTCCTACAAGAGACCCAGTACTTC.

V usage is TRBV5-1 and J usage is TRBJ2-5; 7 nucleotides match TRBD1. From germline, CDR1 is SGHRS and CDR2 YFSETQ. The CDR3 has 14 residues. V was clipped by 4 bases and J by 2 bases; unmatched bases: 5. CDR3 sequence reads: CASSAGDRQETQYF. The CDR3 DNA sequence: TGCGCCAGCAGCGCAGGGGACAGACAAGAGACCCAGTACTTC.

The chain is built from TRBV27 and TRBJ1-6; D uncertain. The germline gives CDR1 MNHEY, CDR2 SMNVEV (reference sequence). Trimming removed 4 bases at V and 5 bases at J, with 9 bases between. The CDR3 totals 14 residues. CDR3 loop: CASSSASDNSPLHF. The CDR3 nucleotides are TGTGCCAGCAGTTCGGCCTCTGATAATTCACCCCTCCACTTT.

Comment on this clone: A much larger clone lies a single base off, so this may be a read error. The chain employs TRBV2 and TRBJ1-5, with TRBD1 as a possible D gene (6 bases). This CDR3 has 15 residues. The germline gives CDR1 SNHLY, CDR2 FYNNEI. Deletions cut 6 bases from V and 0 bases from J, with 12 bases between. For the CDR3, the DNA is TGTGCCAGCAGCTTGGGGGCTTATAGCAATCAGCCCCAGCATTTT. Amino acid sequence: CASSLGAYSNQPQHF.

The CDR3 DNA reads as TGTGCCAGTACAAGAGGGCCGGGGAATGAGCAGTTCTTC. Translation gives CASTRGPGNEQFF. The chain employs TRBV19 and TRBJ2-1, with a possible D match to TRBD2 (5 bases). The CDR3 loop spans 13 amino acids. V was clipped by 7 bases and J by 7 bases, with 14 bases between them. Germline CDR1 and CDR2: LNHDA and SQIVND (reference sequence).

The rearrangement uses TRBV11-3 and TRBJ2-1, with D tentatively TRBD1 (5 bases). CDR1 and CDR2 (germline): SGHNT, YENEEA. The ends were cut back, 3 bases at V and 0 bases at J, with 12 bases in the middle. CDR3 size: 16 residues. The CDR3 is CASSFRSQASYNEQFF. CDR3 in DNA: TGTGCCAGCAGCTTCCGTTCACAGGCCTCCTACAATGAGCAGTTCTTC.

The chain carries TRBV7-2 and TRBJ1-5; D gene uncertain. V gave up 5 bases and J gave up 10 bases, with 15 bases separating them. Germline-derived CDR1 and CDR2 are SGHTA and FQGNSA. CDR3 size: 13 residues. The CDR3 is CASSPRNDLPQHF. The CDR3 DNA reads TGTGCCAGCAGCCCCAGAAACGACCTCCCCCAGCATTTT. Looking up the rest from reference TRBV7-2 and TRBJ1-5 gives the full variable domain: GAGVSQSPSNKVTEKGKDVELRCDPISGHTALYWYRQSLGQGLEFLIYFQGNSAPDKSGLPSDRFSAERTGGSVSTLTIQRTQQEDSAVYLCASSPRNDLPQHFGDGTRLSIL.

The chain recombines TRBV30 with TRBJ2-3; TRBD2 matches 11 bases. From germline, CDR1 is GTSNPN and CDR2 SVGIG (reference sequence). The trim removed 5 bases at V and 7 bases at J, leaving 8 bases unmatched. This CDR3 region has 14 residues. The CDR3 DNA reads TGTGCCTGGGGACTAGCGGGCTTTCTTAATACGCAGTATTTT. This codes for CAWGLAGFLNTQYF.

The chain couples TRBV6-1 to TRBJ1-2; a possible D gene is TRBD1 (5 bases). CDR1 MNHNS and CDR2 SASEGT come from the germline V gene. Between the trimmed V and J ends, which lost 0 bases and 4 bases, there was a span of 12 bases. This CDR3 is 15 amino acids long. The CDR3 nucleotides read TGTGCCAGCAGTGAAGCAGGGTTTCAGGGCTATGGCTACACCTTC. It is translated as CASSEAGFQGYGYTF.